This TCR beta chain was identified during a study of PD-1 blockade in classical Hodgkin lymphoma. Libraries were prepared by immunoSEQ multiplex PCR; TCRdb keeps only in-frame clonotypes and omits some of them. The repertoire has 40,000 to 55,000 clones, around 78% of them found once; the top ten carry roughly 35%. Time point given: cycle 4 day 1 (C4D1), after 6 weeks of nivolumab. Every patient was affected by relapse after autologous stem cell transplantation, while exposure to brentuximab vedotin was not uniform. Each best response was a complete response, a partial response or progressive disease. V lost 5 bases, J lost 5 bases, and 16 bases lay in between. The CDR3 totals 14 residues.

The sample consisted of peripheral blood mononuclear cells (PBMCs), taken before the fourth cycle of nivolumab. This sequence originates from a human donor with classical Hodgkin lymphoma. The V gene is TRBV5-3, the J gene TRBJ2-5; D may be TRBD1 (5 bases). TRBV5-3 is an open reading frame, and its role is uncertain. The CDR3 DNA follows: TGTGCCAGAAGAATAGGGGCCCCCCGGGAGACCCAGTACTTC. Its protein product is CARRIGAPRETQYF.